This T cell receptor beta chain was sequenced during a study of T cells in Graves' hyperthyroidism and ophthalmopathy. Findings and limits, study-wide: Separation of ophthalmopathy from stable hyperthyroidism was achieved by a 13 V-J model.

With 6 bases removed from V and 0 bases from J, the gap between germline ends came to 3 bases. CDR1 is SQVTM and CDR2 is ANQGSEA in the germline V gene. The CDR3 has 11 amino acids. Amplification yielded TCR beta CDR3 regions, with RNA transcripts as the source. The HTBI primer set served for first-round RT-PCR of the TCR CDR3. TCRdb fed the multiplex PCR reads into MiXCR, producing one record per CDR3 protein. Among hundreds of thousands of distinct CDR3 sequences, over 11% were seen once, and the ten largest hold 20% to 25%. With regard to this clonotype: The antigen remains undetermined.

Absence of ophthalmopathy progression within 18 months defined stable Graves' hyperthyroidism. Uncontrolled infections, other autoimmune diseases, pregnancy or lactation led to exclusion of patients. Material for sequencing was blood. The V gene is TRBV29-1, the J gene TRBJ1-3; D not certain. This TCR was recovered from a woman in her 30s with Graves' hyperthyroidism. CDR3 region: CSVVSGNTIYF. In DNA, the CDR3 is TGCAGCGTCGTCTCTGGAAACACCATATATTTT.